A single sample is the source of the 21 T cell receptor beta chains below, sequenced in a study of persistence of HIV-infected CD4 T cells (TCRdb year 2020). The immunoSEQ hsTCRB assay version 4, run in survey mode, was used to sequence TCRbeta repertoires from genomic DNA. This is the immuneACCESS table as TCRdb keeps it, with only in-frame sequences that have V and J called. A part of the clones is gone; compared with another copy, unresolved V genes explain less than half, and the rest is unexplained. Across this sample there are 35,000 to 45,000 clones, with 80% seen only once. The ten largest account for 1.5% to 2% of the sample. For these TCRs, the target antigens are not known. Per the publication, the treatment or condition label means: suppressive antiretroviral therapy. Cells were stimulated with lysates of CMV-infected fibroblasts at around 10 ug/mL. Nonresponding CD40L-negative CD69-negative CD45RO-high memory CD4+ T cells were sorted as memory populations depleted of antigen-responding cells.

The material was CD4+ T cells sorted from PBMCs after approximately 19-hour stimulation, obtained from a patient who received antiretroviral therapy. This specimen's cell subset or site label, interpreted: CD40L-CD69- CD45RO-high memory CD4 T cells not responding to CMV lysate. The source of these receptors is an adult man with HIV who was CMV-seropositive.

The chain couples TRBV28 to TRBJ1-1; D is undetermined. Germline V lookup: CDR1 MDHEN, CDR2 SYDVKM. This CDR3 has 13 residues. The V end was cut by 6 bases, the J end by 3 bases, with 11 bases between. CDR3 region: CASSLERHTEAFF. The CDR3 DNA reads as TGTGCCAGCAGCCTGGAAAGGCACACTGAAGCTTTCTTT.

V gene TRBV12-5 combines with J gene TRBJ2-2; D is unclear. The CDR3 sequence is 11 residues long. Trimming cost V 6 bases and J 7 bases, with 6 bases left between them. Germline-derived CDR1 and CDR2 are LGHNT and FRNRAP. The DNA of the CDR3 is TGTGCTAGTGGCTGGGTCGGGGAGCTGTTTTTT. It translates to CASGWVGELFF.

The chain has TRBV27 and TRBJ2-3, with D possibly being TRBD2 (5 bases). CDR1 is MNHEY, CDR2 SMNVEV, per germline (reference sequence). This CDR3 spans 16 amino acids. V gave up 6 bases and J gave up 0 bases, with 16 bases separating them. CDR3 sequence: CASSLIAGSSTDTQYF. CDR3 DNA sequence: TGTGCCAGCAGCTTGATCGCGGGTTCCAGCACAGATACGCAGTATTTT.

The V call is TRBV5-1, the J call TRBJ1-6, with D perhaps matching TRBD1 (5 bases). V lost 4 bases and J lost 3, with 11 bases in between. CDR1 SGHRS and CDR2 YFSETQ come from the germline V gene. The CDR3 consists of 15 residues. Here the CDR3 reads CASSQTENYNSPLHF. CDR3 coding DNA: TGCGCCAGCAGCCAGACAGAAAACTATAATTCACCCCTCCACTTT.

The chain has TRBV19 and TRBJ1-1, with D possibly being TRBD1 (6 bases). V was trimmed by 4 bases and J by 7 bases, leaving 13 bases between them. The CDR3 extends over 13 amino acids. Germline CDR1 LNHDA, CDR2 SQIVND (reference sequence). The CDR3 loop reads CASSNRAGVEAFF. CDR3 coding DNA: TGTGCCAGTAGTAACAGGGCGGGGGTTGAAGCTTTCTTT.

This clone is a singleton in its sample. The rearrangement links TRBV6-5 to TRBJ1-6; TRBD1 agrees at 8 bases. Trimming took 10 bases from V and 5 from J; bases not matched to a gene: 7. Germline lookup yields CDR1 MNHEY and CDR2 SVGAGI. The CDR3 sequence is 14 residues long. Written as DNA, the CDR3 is TGTGCCACCACGGACAGGGTGAATAATTCACCCCTCCACTTT. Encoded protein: CATTDRVNNSPLHF.

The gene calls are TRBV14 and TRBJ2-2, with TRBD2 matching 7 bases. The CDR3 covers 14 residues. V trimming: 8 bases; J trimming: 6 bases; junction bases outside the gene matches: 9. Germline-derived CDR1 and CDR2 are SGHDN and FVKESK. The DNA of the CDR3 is TGTGCCAGCGGGAGGGAAGGAGGCGCCGGGGAGCTGTTTTTT. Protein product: CASGREGGAGELFF.

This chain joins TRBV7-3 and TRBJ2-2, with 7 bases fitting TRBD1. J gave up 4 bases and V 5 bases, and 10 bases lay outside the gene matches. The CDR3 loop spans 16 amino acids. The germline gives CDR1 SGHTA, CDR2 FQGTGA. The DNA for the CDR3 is TGTGCCAGCAGCCGATCAGGACAGGTGACCACCGGGGAGCTGTTTTTT. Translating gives CASSRSGQVTTGELFF.

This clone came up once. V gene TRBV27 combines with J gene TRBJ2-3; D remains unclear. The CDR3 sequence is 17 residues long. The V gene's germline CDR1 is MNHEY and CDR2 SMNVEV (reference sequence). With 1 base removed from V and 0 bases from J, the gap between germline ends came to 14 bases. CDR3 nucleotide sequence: TGTGCCAGCAGTTTATGGAGCGCCGTGAAGAGCACAGATACGCAGTATTTT. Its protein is CASSLWSAVKSTDTQYF.

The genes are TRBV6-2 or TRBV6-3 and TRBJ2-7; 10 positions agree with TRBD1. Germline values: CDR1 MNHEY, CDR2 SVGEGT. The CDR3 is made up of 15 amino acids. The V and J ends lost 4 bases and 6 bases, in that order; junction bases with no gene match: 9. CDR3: CASSFRDRGRSEQYF. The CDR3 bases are TGTGCCAGCAGTTTCCGGGACAGGGGAAGAAGCGAGCAGTACTTC.

CDR3 in amino acids: CASSPRLAGRTDTQYF. Written as DNA, the CDR3 is TGTGCCAGCAGTCCTCGACTAGCGGGGAGGACAGATACGCAGTATTTT. The rearrangement uses TRBV2 and TRBJ2-3; 11 positions agree with TRBD2. The germline V gene has CDR1 SNHLY and CDR2 FYNNEI. CDR3 length equals 16 residues. Germline trimming cut 5 bases from V and 3 bases from J; bases unmatched to any gene: 7.

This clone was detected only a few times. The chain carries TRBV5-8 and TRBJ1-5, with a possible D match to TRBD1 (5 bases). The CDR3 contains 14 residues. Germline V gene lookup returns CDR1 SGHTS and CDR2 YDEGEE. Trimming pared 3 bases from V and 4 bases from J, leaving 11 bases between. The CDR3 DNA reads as TGTGCCAGCAGCTGGGGACGGTCGAATCAGCCCCAGCATTTT. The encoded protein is CASSWGRSNQPQHF.

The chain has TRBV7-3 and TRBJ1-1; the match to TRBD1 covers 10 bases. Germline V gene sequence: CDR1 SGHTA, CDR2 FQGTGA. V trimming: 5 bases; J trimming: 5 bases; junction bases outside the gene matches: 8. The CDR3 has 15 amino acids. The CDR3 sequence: CASSPPGQGGTEAFF. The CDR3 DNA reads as TGTGCCAGCAGCCCGCCCGGACAGGGGGGTACTGAAGCTTTCTTT. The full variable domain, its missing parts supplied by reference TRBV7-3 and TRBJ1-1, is GAGVSQTPSNKVTEKGKYVELRCDPISGHTALYWYRQSLGQGPEFLIYFQGTGAADDSGLPNDRFFAVRPEGSVSTLKIQRTERGDSAVYLCASSPPGQGGTEAFFGQGTRLTVV.

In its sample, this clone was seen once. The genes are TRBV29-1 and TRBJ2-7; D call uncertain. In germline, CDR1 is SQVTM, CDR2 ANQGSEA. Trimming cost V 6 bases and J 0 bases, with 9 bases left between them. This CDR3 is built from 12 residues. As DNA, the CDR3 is TGCAGCGTCCAATTCTCCTCCTACGAGCAGTACTTC. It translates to CSVQFSSYEQYF.

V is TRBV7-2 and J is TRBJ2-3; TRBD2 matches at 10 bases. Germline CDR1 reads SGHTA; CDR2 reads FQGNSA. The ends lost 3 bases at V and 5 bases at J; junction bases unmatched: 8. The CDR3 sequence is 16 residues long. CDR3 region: CASSFLAGGSGDTQYF. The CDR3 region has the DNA TGTGCCAGCAGCTTTTTAGCGGGGGGTTCGGGAGATACGCAGTATTTT.

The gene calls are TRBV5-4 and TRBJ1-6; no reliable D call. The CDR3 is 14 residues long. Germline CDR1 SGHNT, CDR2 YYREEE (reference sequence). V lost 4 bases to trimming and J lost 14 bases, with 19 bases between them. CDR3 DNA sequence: TGTGCCAGCAGCACCCACAGTGCGGACTCAACCCTCCACTTT. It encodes CASSTHSADSTLHF.

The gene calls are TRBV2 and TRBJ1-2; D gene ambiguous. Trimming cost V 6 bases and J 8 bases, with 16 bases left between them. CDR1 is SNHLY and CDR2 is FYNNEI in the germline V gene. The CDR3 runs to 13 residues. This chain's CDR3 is CASSPDLPRGYTF. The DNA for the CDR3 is TGTGCCAGCAGCCCGGACCTACCGCGGGGCTACACCTTC.

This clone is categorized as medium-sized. Here the CDR3 reads CASSLVGASTENEQYF. The CDR3 region has the DNA TGTGCCAGCAGCTTAGTAGGTGCCTCTACAGAGAACGAGCAGTACTTC. The J gene is TRBJ2-7, the V gene TRBV7-6; D gene ambiguous. This CDR3 has 16 residues. V shed 1 base and J shed 5 bases, with 18 bases lying between them. Germline loops: CDR1 SGHVS, CDR2 FNYEAQ.

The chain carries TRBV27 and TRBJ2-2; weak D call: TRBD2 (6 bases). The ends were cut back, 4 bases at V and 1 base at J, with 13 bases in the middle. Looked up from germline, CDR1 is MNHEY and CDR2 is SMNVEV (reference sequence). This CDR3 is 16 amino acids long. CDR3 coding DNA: TGTGCCAGCAGTTCCCGACCCGGGGGGAACACCGGGGAGCTGTTTTTT. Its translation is CASSSRPGGNTGELFF.

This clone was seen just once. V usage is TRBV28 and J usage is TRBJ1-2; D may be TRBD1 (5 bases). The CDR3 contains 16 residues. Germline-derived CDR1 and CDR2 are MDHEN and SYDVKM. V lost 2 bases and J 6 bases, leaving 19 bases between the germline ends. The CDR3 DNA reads TGTGCCAGCAGTTTAGGGGGTTTTTCAGGGTTGGATGGCTACACCTTC. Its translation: CASSLGGFSGLDGYTF.

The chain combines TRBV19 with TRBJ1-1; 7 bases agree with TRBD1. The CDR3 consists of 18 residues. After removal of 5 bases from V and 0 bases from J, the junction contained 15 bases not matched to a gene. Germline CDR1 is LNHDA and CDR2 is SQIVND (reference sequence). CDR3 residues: CASSPLTGRTFMNTEAFF. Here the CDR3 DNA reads TGTGCCAGTAGTCCACTGACAGGGAGGACCTTTATGAACACTGAAGCTTTCTTT.